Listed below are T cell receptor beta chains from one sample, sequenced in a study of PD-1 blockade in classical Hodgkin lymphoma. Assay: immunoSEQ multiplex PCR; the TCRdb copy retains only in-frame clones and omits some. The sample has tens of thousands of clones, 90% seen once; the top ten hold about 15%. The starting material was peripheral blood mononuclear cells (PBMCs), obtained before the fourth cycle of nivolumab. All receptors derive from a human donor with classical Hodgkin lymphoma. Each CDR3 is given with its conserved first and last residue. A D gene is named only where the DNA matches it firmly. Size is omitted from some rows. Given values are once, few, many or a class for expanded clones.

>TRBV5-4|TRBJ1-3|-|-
CASSLGGLSSGNTIYF
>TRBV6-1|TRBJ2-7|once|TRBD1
CASSSGTGYYEQYF
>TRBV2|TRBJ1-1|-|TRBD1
CATGGLMNTEAFF
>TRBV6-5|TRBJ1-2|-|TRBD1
CASSYSGQGPGGYTF
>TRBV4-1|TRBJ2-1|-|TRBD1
CASSQVKDRVGSNEQFF
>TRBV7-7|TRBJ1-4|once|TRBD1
CASSFWTGGDEKLFF
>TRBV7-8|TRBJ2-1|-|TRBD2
CASSFIRRGLAEGSSYNEQFF
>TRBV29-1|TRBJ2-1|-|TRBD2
CSVEPQRENEQFF
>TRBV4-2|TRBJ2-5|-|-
CASSQSGARGQETQYF
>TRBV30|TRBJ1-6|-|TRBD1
CAWSEPETGEGSALHF
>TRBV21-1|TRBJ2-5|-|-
CASGQRHLGTSGRAGETQYF
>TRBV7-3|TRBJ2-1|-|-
CASSPRGGEQFF
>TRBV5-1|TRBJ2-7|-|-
CASSLAPGHPYEQYF
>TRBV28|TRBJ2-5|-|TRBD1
CASTQGTGALRYF
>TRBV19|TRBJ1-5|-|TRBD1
CASSIQGAQSNQPQHF
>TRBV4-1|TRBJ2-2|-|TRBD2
CASSHKRLAGAPGELFF
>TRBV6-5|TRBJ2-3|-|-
CASSYERKNTQYF
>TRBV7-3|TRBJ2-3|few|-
CASSPSKVALTDTQYF
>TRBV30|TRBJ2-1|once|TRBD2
CAWSRGLTSGVYNEQFF
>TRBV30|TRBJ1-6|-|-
CAWCLKPSSPLHF
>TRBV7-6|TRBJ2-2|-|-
CASSFSVGGLAGELFF
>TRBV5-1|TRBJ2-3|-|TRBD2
CASSPQGLAGGDTQYF
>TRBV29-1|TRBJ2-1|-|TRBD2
CSVEVTRTSGRVNEQFF
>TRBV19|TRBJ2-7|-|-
CASLVGRTQLQYEQYF
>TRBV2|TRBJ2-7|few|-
CASGDYEQYF
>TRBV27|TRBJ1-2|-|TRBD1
CASSLSGGQGGGYTF
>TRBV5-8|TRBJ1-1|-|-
CASSFVGGTEAFF
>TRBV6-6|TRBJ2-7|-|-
CASSSDQSYEQYF
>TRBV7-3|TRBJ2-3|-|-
CASSYNQGDTQYF
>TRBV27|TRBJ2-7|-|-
CASSLIGVPYEQYF
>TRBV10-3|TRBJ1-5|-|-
CAISETSNQPQHF
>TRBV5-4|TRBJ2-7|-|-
CASSLVRGEQYF
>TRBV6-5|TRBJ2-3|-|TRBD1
CASRKQGFADTQYF
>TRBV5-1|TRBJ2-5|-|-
CASSPTIRETQYF
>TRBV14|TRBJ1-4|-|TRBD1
CASSQNRGFEKLFF
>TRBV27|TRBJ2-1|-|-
CASHIHPGVGVDEQFF
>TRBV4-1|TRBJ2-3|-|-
CASSQNQGLDSKYF
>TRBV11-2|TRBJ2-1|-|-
CASSFRYNEQFF
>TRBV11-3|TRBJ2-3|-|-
CASSPHLSTDTQYF
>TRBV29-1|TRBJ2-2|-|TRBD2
CSVSLSGRESGELFF
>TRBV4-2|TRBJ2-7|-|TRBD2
CASSQRTSGYEQYF
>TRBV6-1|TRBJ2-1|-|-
CASSEGSGGANEQFF
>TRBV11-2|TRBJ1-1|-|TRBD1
CASSLTGQIFAEAFF
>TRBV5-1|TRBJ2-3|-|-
CASSGTGPPSTDTQYF
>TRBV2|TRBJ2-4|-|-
CASGRRDIQYF
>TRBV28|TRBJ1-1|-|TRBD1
CASRPTGGNTEAFF
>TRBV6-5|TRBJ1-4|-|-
CASSSGALNEKLFF
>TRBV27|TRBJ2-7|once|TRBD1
CASSLVRDSPYEQYF
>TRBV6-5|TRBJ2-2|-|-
CASSRFGELFF
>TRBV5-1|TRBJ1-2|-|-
CASSSQNYGYTF
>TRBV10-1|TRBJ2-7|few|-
CASSEDSMGYEQYF
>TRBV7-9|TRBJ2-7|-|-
CASSLGVSAEQYF
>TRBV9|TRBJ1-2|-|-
CASKGIYGYTF
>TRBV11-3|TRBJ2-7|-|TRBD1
CASSKGGRDEQYF
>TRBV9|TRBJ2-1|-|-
CASSARTANNEQFF
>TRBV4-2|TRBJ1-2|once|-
CASSQGASYYTF
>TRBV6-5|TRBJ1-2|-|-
CASRITANYGYTF